The sequence of this TCR beta chain was determined in a study of T cells expressing NK-cell markers. General observations from the study: Specificity for HCMV among expanded NKG2C+ T cell clones was not established.

The CDR3 has 11 amino acids. Per germline, CDR1 SEHNR and CDR2 FQNEAQ (reference sequence). With the 5' RACE reads reprocessed, TCRdb shows one record per CDR3 protein and no DNA. In total, the table holds 150,000 to 180,000 distinct CDR3 sequences. As for this clonotype: Its specificity is not known.

V usage is TRBV7-9 and J usage is TRBJ2-7. Sequencing input: blood T cells: a sorted CD56 or NKG2C T cell subset, CD4+ or CD8+ T cells, or bulk PBMC T cells (not recorded which). This sequence originates from a woman aged 45-65 years in good health. CDR3: CASSLGAEQYF.